The rows below give T cell receptor beta chains drawn from one sample of a study of T cell repertoires in cytomegalovirus infection. TCRdb re-analysed the reads in MiXCR, keeping a single row per CDR3 protein. The sample gives almost 550,000 distinct CDR3 sequences, approximately 17% of which show up once; roughly 25% is in the top ten. What was sequenced was CD8+ T cells from PBMCs. These TCRs come from a human donor in good health (CMV status not recorded). Some clones in this sample may be carry-over from other donors' samples. Both conserved end residues are trimmed from each CDR3. Clone size is not always given. Where it is, it says once, few, many or a class for expanded clones.

size,V,J,CDR3
once,TRBV25-1,TRBJ1-5,ASSDKGQISSKYSNQPQH
many,TRBV7-8,TRBJ1-1,ASSLGRGEGTEAF
many,TRBV2,TRBJ1-2,ARTEVYGYT
few,TRBV7-9,TRBJ2-6,ASNIPMGAGANVLT
NA,TRBV3-1,TRBJ2-3,ASSQDWVSYTDTQY
few,TRBV12-3/TRBV12-4,TRBJ1-2,ASSPVDRGYDGYT
many,TRBV4-2,TRBJ2-1,ASSQDSLISSGAGDEQF
many,TRBV11-2,TRBJ2-1,ASSPGGSEQF
once,TRBV6-6,TRBJ2-7,ASTWGGGPNEQY
many,TRBV7-2,TRBJ2-1,ASSHNYNEQF
many,TRBV6-1,TRBJ2-7,ASLPYDRGHPMGEQY
few,TRBV7-9,TRBJ2-7,ASSVAKDLVSYEQY
NA,TRBV28,TRBJ2-1,ASSPFLGEGRDEQF
many,TRBV27,TRBJ2-3,ASSLFTGAEADTQY
few,TRBV29-1,TRBJ1-2,SVDRLRDSYGYT
NA,TRBV9,TRBJ2-2,ASSVRQGELF
many,TRBV28,TRBJ2-1,ASRPGTGTVYEQF
many,TRBV10-3,TRBJ1-3,AICRGGDSGNTIY
NA,TRBV3-1,TRBJ2-7,ASSHGTSRLDEQY
many,TRBV9,TRBJ2-1,ASSVTQGYSSYNEQF
many,TRBV7-2,TRBJ2-1,ASSSLAGVNEQF
many,TRBV6-2/TRBV6-3,TRBJ2-7,ASRRRYEQY
NA,TRBV4-1,TRBJ1-1,ASSVGHANTEAC
NA,TRBV2,TRBJ1-1,ASSEPPDVILATEAF
few,TRBV20-1,TRBJ2-7,SASKRGAYEQY
few,TRBV19,TRBJ1-2,ASNTDRTYGYT
NA,TRBV12-3/TRBV12-4,TRBJ1-1,ASSLAGGQFAF
NA,TRBV9,TRBJ1-5,ASSPGQGDNQPQH
NA,TRBV27,TRBJ2-7,ASAGGPYEQY
many,TRBV11-2,TRBJ2-3,ASSLEVPGGTDTQY
NA,TRBV5-1,TRBJ2-7,ASSLDRQGGYEQY
NA,TRBV7-3,TRBJ1-1,ASRRGTDTEAF
many,TRBV12-5,TRBJ1-5,ASGRRQGAVSNQPQH
many,TRBV6-6,TRBJ1-1,ASTPWEQFTEAF
many,TRBV7-8,TRBJ2-1,ASSSRLAGGDNEQF
NA,TRBV28,TRBJ2-7,ASSLLGGGRVEQY
few,TRBV13,TRBJ2-7,ASSTRPGRVESLSYEQY
many,TRBV19,TRBJ1-1,ASSGVSGNTEAF
few,TRBV28,TRBJ2-4,ASSPGTSGKLAKNIQY
NA,TRBV4-2,TRBJ1-6,ASSQEAAGFSYNSPLH
NA,TRBV5-1,TRBJ2-2,ASSRSTGSTGELF
few,TRBV7-6,TRBJ2-3,ASSSLRGASTDTQY
NA,TRBV29-1,TRBJ2-7,SVETSGRRKQY
few,TRBV12-3/TRBV12-4,TRBJ2-7,ASTGRDVGYEQY
NA,TRBV5-6,TRBJ2-1,ASSDGVGYSYNEQF
NA,TRBV27,TRBJ1-2,ASSTTGRTAYGYT
many,TRBV12-3/TRBV12-4,TRBJ1-6,ASSPRTGRNSPLH
many,TRBV25-1,TRBJ1-4,ASSEWFGTTNEKLF
many,TRBV24-1,TRBJ2-7,ATSEAGQGDEQY
many,TRBV7-8,TRBJ2-7,ASSLVPRSSYEQY
many,TRBV7-9,TRBJ1-2,ASSSPEGTYYGYT
few,TRBV20-1,TRBJ2-1,SARGWREIGNEQF
many,TRBV5-6,TRBJ1-1,ASSLARDTEAF